Presented here are 24 T cell receptor beta chains from one specimen sequenced in a study of T cells in women clearing cervical HPV infection. This table comes from immunoSEQ multiplex PCR, and its TCRdb copy is limited to in-frame clones, with some not included. The sample holds about 22,000 clones. Sequencing was carried out using blood buffy coat. These receptor sequences come from a woman aged 18-70 years with a cervical HPV16 infection that either progressed to CIN3+ or cleared (not recorded which).

On this clone: From the germline J gene comes the end of the CDR3, since the read stops 3 residues before it. The chain links TRBV2 to TRBJ2-2; TRBD1 matches 9 bases. Germline CDR1 is SNHLY and CDR2 is FYNNEI. This CDR3 comprises 15 residues. V trimming: 2 bases; J trimming: 7 bases; junction bases outside the gene matches: 5. The covered CDR3 bases are TGTGCCAGCAGTGAAAGACAGGGGGGGAGCGGGGAG. It encodes CASSERQGGSGE. The entire CDR3 sequence reads CASSERQGGSGELFF. The full variable domain, completed using reference TRBV2 and TRBJ2-2, is EPEVTQTPSHQVTQMGQEVILRCVPISNHLYFYWYRQILGQKVEFLVSFYNNEISEKSEIFDDQFSVERPDGSNFTLKIRSTKLEDSAMYFCASSERQGGSGELFFGEGSRLTVL.

Points on this clone: The germline gene is not matched at one end of the junction; a read error may be the cause. The read finishes 3 residues shy of the CDR3 end, and the germline J gene is used to complete it. V and J are TRBV7-2 and TRBJ2-7; the match to TRBD2 covers 9 bases. The V gene's germline CDR1 is SGHTA and CDR2 FQGNSA. CDR3 length: 13 residues. Incomplete CDR3 DNA: TGTGCCGGCAGCTCGGGACTAGCTAACGAG. Translated: CAGSSGLANE. The full CDR3 protein reads CAGSSGLANEQYF.

Concerning this clone itself: The read falls 3 residues short of the CDR3 end, and the missing part is taken from the germline J gene. The chain employs TRBV18 and TRBJ1-1; no reliable D call. This CDR3 is built from 13 residues. V was pared by 2 bases and J by 5 bases, with 9 bases between. Germline CDR1 and CDR2: KGHSH and LQKENI. The CDR3 protein is CASSPGGRTEAFF. Incomplete CDR3 DNA: TGTGCCAGCTCACCAGGCGGGAGGACTGAA.

Note on this clone: The missing CDR3 end, 3 residues past where the read stops, is filled in from the germline J gene. The chain joins TRBV7-2 to TRBJ2-3; TRBD1 or TRBD2 may be the D gene (5 bases each). Trimming cost V 3 bases and J 3 bases, with 13 bases left between them. CDR1 and CDR2 from the germline V gene are SGHTA and FQGNSA. The CDR3 runs to 15 residues. This CDR3 reads CASSFRGVGTDTQYF. The sequenced part of the CDR3 DNA is TGTGCCAGCAGCTTTAGAGGGGTTGGGACAGATACG. Based on the CDR3 plus reference TRBV7-2 and TRBJ2-3, the full variable domain is GAGVSQSPSNKVTEKGKDVELRCDPISGHTALYWYRQSLGQGLEFLIYFQGNSAPDKSGLPSDRFSAERTGGSVSTLTIQRTQQEDSAVYLCASSFRGVGTDTQYFGPGTRLTVL.

Of note for this clone: One junction end does not reproduce the germline sequence, and a read error may be involved. The CDR3 is cut off 3 residues early in the read; its end comes from the germline J gene. The gene calls are TRBV7-7 and TRBJ2-5, with 13 bases lining up with TRBD2. Germline assignment: CDR1 SSHAT and CDR2 FNYEAQ (reference sequence). The CDR3 totals 17 residues. The part of the CDR3 DNA that was read is TGTGCTAGCAGCCGAGTGGTACTAGCGGGGGGGCCGGAGACC. Translated, it gives CASSRVVLAGGPET. The entire CDR3 is CASSRVVLAGGPETQYF.

With respect to this clone: The read is 3 residues too short to cover the CDR3 end, so that end is filled in from the germline J gene. The gene calls are TRBV20-1 and TRBJ2-2; a possible D gene is TRBD2 (5 bases). Germline lookup yields CDR1 DFQATT and CDR2 SNEGSKA (reference sequence). The CDR3 is made up of 12 amino acids. This chain's CDR3 is CSARGGPPELFF. CDR3 DNA (partial): TGCAGTGCTAGAGGAGGGCCGCCTGAG.

CDR3 DNA (partial): TGCAGTGCTAGAGGAAGGGGGTTAAGTCAGCCC. Protein product: CSARGRGLSQP. The entire CDR3 reads CSARGRGLSQPQHF. The V gene is TRBV20-1, the J gene TRBJ1-5; possible D gene TRBD1, 6 bases. The read ends 3 residues shy of where the CDR3 ends; the end is completed using the germline J gene. Per the germline V gene, CDR1 is DFQATT and CDR2 is SNEGSKA (reference sequence). The ends were cut back, 1 base at V and 6 bases at J, with 13 bases in the middle. This CDR3 region has 14 residues.

Regarding this clone: The sequence runs out 3 residues before the end of the CDR3; the remainder is reconstructed from the germline J gene. The chain links TRBV6-2 or TRBV6-3 to TRBJ2-3; TRBD2 agrees at 9 bases. This CDR3 has 14 residues. The germline V gene encodes CDR1 MNHEY and CDR2 SVGEGT. Trimming cost V 0 bases and J 8 bases; bases outside gene matches: 3. The part of the CDR3 DNA that was read is TGTGCCAGCAGTTACTCGGTGGGACTAGCTACG. It codes for CASSYSVGLAT. The entire CDR3 protein is CASSYSVGLATQYF.

Of note for this clone: The CDR3 is cut off 3 residues early in the read; its end comes from the germline J gene. This sequence joins TRBV11-2 and TRBJ2-7; D is unclear. Germline V gene lookup returns CDR1 SGHAT and CDR2 FQNNGV. Trimming took off 0 bases at V and 3 bases at J, with 6 bases between the two ends. This CDR3 is 13 amino acids long. The DNA read from the CDR3 is TGTGCCAGCAGCTTAGACCCGGGCTACGAG. This translates into CASSLDPGYE. Given in full, the CDR3 is CASSLDPGYEQYF. Complete variable domain (other parts from reference TRBV11-2 and TRBJ2-7): EAGVAQSPRYKIIEKRQSVAFWCNPISGHATLYWYQQILGQGPKLLIQFQNNGVVDDSQLPKDRFSAERLKGVDSTLKIQPAKLEDSAVYLCASSLDPGYEQYFGPGTRLTVT.

Considering frequency, this clone is medium-sized. The read gets to within 3 residues of the CDR3 end, and the germline J gene fills in the rest. The chain joins TRBV29-1 to TRBJ2-3, with D possibly TRBD2 on 7 matching bases. The CDR3 has 14 amino acids. From germline, CDR1 is SQVTM and CDR2 ANQGSEA. V lost 7 bases to trimming and J lost 2 bases, with 16 bases between them. CDR3 bases read: TGCAGCGCTCGGGGGGCGGCGCTCACAGATACG. Translated, it gives CSARGAALTDT. The entire CDR3 protein is CSARGAALTDTQYF.

The part of the CDR3 DNA that was read is TGTGCCAGCATTCAACAGGGACAGGGGAGCGAG. It specifies CASIQQGQGSE. The whole CDR3 sequence reads CASIQQGQGSEQYF. V gene TRBV2 combines with J gene TRBJ2-7; 10 bases are a match to TRBD1. The read is 3 residues too short to cover the CDR3 end, so that end is filled in from the germline J gene. Germline CDR1 SNHLY, CDR2 FYNNEI. The J segment lost 6 bases and the V segment lost 7 bases, leaving 9 bases of the junction unmatched. This CDR3 has 14 amino acids.

A note on this clone: The read gets to within 3 residues of the CDR3 end, and the germline J gene fills in the rest. J is TRBJ2-7 and V is TRBV30; 7 bases agree with TRBD1. With V trimmed by 5 bases and J by 0 bases, 7 bases remained unmatched. Germline assignment: CDR1 GTSNPN and CDR2 SVGIG (reference sequence). The CDR3 has 14 residues. The CDR3: CAWDRDRVSYEQYF. The covered CDR3 bases are TGTGCCTGGGACCGGGACAGAGTCTCCTACGAG.

Remarks on this clone: Sequencing ends 3 residues short of the CDR3 end; the germline J gene provides the rest. The V call is TRBV29-1, the J call TRBJ1-4; the match to TRBD1 covers 10 bases. CDR1 is SQVTM and CDR2 is ANQGSEA in the germline V gene. The CDR3 is 13 residues long. The V and J ends lost 7 bases and 8 bases, in that order; junction bases with no gene match: 7. CDR3 sequence: CSASDRGWEKLFF. The CDR3 bases that were read are TGCAGCGCGTCGGACAGGGGGTGGGAAAAA.

As for this clone: The read ends 3 residues before the CDR3 terminus; that terminus is restored from the germline J gene. The J gene is TRBJ1-2, the V gene TRBV7-2; D remains unclear. This CDR3 region has 14 residues. Germline CDR1 SGHTA, CDR2 FQGNSA. CDR3 bases read: TGTGCCAGCACTTATGGACTCGTCACAGATACC. Translating it yields CASTYGLVTDT. The entire CDR3 sequence reads CASTYGLVTDTYTF.

In regard to this clone: Read sequence stops 3 residues before the CDR3 end, and the germline J gene provides the missing end. The chain has TRBV7-3 and TRBJ2-5; D perhaps matches TRBD2 (7 bases). The CDR3 is 15 amino acids. Germline CDR1 SGHTA, CDR2 FQGTGA. The V gene lost 5 bases and the J gene lost 5 bases, with 18 bases spanning the gap. Incomplete CDR3 DNA: TGTGCCAGCAGCGGTGGAGGGGGGGGGCTTGAGACC. Translating gives CASSGGGGGLET. The CDR3 in its entirety is CASSGGGGGLETQYF.

Worth noting for this clone: The read terminates 3 residues ahead of where the CDR3 ends, so the germline J gene completes it. This chain joins TRBV20-1 and TRBJ2-7, with 8 bases that match TRBD2. The length of the CDR3 is 15 residues. The germline V gene encodes CDR1 DFQATT and CDR2 SNEGSKA (reference sequence). V shed 3 bases, J shed 0 bases, and the junction held 7 bases outside the gene matches. CDR3 region: CSASHPSGRSYEQYF. Partial CDR3 DNA: TGCAGTGCTAGTCATCCTAGCGGGCGCTCCTACGAG.

A note on this clone: Read data end 3 residues before the CDR3 end; the end is taken from the germline J gene. The chain employs TRBV6-1 and TRBJ1-5; D call uncertain. Trimming left V 3 bases short and J 6 bases short, with 6 bases between. Germline V lookup: CDR1 MNHNS, CDR2 SASEGT. CDR3 length: 12 amino acids. The CDR3 here is CASSDFGQPQHF. CDR3 DNA (partial): TGTGCCAGCAGTGATTTCGGTCAGCCC.

A remark on this clone: Coverage ceases 3 residues before the CDR3 finishes, and the germline J gene fills in the end. The chain carries TRBV5-1 and TRBJ2-7; possibly TRBD1 for D (6 bases). V was cut by 1 base and J by 6 bases, with 17 bases left in between. The CDR3 loop spans 15 amino acids. CDR1 is SGHRS and CDR2 is YFSETQ in the germline V gene. Partial CDR3 DNA: TGCGCCAGCAGCTTGAGGATCAGGGGACACGCCGAG. This translates into CASSLRIRGHAE. The whole CDR3 protein reads CASSLRIRGHAEQYF.

With respect to this clone: The read falls 3 residues short of the CDR3 end, and the missing part is taken from the germline J gene. V usage is TRBV19 and J usage is TRBJ2-1, with no clear D. The V and J ends lost 1 base and 3 bases respectively, with 7 bases between them. Germline-derived CDR1 and CDR2 are LNHDA and SQIVND (reference sequence). The CDR3 sequence is 14 residues long. The sequenced part of the CDR3 DNA is TGTGCCAGTAGTATAGTTCAGATCTACAATGAG. It is translated as CASSIVQIYNE. In full, the CDR3 reads CASSIVQIYNEQFF.

Of note for this clone: The sequenced fragment ends 3 residues before the CDR3 boundary, so the rest is inferred from the germline J gene. V and J are TRBV19 and TRBJ2-5, with D perhaps matching TRBD1 (5 bases). Germline V lookup: CDR1 LNHDA, CDR2 SQIVND (reference sequence). The CDR3 runs 12 residues. V was cut by 6 bases and J by 5 bases, with 10 bases left in between. The part of the CDR3 DNA that was read is TGTGCCAGTAGACAGGCCGGGGAGACC. Protein: CASRQAGET. The entire CDR3 is CASRQAGETQYF.

Concerning this clone: The CDR3 end falls 3 residues outside the read, so it is completed with the germline J gene. The gene calls are TRBV18 and TRBJ2-2; TRBD2 matches at 7 bases. CDR3 length: 15 amino acids. Germline assignment: CDR1 KGHSH and CDR2 LQKENI. The CDR3 is CASSPFVGTNEKLFF. The part of the CDR3 DNA that was read is TGTGCCAGCTCACCATTTGTGGGGACTAATGAAAAG. Full variable domain (remainder filled in from reference TRBV18 and TRBJ2-2): NAGVMQNPRHLVRRRGQEARLRCSPMKGHSHVYWYRQLPEEGLKFMVYLQKENIIDESGMPKERFSAEFPKEGPSILRIQQVVRGDSAAYFCASSPFVGTNEKLFFGEGSRLTVL.

As concerns this clone: The read falls 3 residues short of the CDR3 end, and the missing part is taken from the germline J gene. V is TRBV7-6 and J is TRBJ2-1, with a weak D call TRBD1 (6 bases). Germline CDR1 reads SGHVS; CDR2 reads FNYEAQ. Trimming cost V 4 bases and J 5 bases, with 15 bases left between them. The CDR3 contains 15 residues. Partial CDR3 DNA: TGTGCCAGCAGCTCCGATGGGACAAATAACAATGAG. Protein product: CASSSDGTNNNE. The complete CDR3 reads CASSSDGTNNNEQFF.

As regards this clone: The read falls 3 residues short of the CDR3 end, and the missing part is taken from the germline J gene. This sequence joins TRBV7-2 and TRBJ2-3, with 10 bases that match TRBD2. Unmatched junction bases numbered 10, after V lost 0 bases and J lost 7 bases. Germline V gene data show CDR1 as SGHTA and CDR2 as FQGNSA. The CDR3 is 17 amino acids. The sequenced CDR3 bases are TGTGCCAGCAGCTTAGCTCTAGCGGGAGATGATCTGCATACG. Its protein product is CASSLALAGDDLHT. The entire CDR3 is CASSLALAGDDLHTQYF. Full variable domain (outside the CDR3, taken from reference TRBV7-2 and TRBJ2-3): GAGVSQSPSNKVTEKGKDVELRCDPISGHTALYWYRQSLGQGLEFLIYFQGNSAPDKSGLPSDRFSAERTGGSVSTLTIQRTQQEDSAVYLCASSLALAGDDLHTQYFGPGTRLTVL.

A remark on this clone: The read comes to an end 3 residues before the CDR3 does, leaving the germline J gene to fill in the end. The chain employs TRBV7-9 and TRBJ2-2; 9 bases align to TRBD1. The CDR3 covers 14 residues. Germline CDR1 and CDR2: SEHNR and FQNEAQ (reference sequence). CDR3 amino acids: CASSLTGGNEKLFF. The CDR3 DNA, read in part, is TGTGCCAGCAGCTTAACAGGGGGCAATGAAAAG.